This TCR beta chain derives from a study of T cells in placental villitis. Notes on the research overall: To test an allograft-versus-infection hypothesis, the study compared placental TCR-beta repertoires across three groups: villitis of unknown etiology, unaffected controls matched for gestational age, and infectious villitis. The research as a whole found: Bulk tissue sequencing could not distinguish helper, regulatory or cytotoxic T cells, nor maternal versus fetal T cells, and excluded gamma-delta receptors. In villitis of unknown etiology, the expanded clones were mostly private to each individual placenta, which suggests that there was no single initiating antigen. Higher CMV-specific clone frequencies were found in infectious CMV cases than in villitis of unknown etiology (about 0.0099 vs 0.00097), and no difference in CMV-specific clone frequencies was seen between villitis of unknown etiology and controls. Clonality was higher in villitis of unknown etiology placentae than in controls (median roughly 0.057 versus 0.006, p=0.0025), a result indicating clonal expansion. Small amounts of decidua were contained in the paraffin blocks, so some of the captured T cells, especially in controls, may have been decidual rather than villous infiltrates.

CDR1 and CDR2 (SGDLS, YYNGEE) derive from the germline V gene. From cysteine to phenylalanine, the CDR3 is 16 amino acids long. Only the CDR3 region is kept as DNA, spanning 48 bases read in frame from base 1. Between the V and J ends, shortened by 2 bases and 0 bases respectively, the junction contains 13 bases. Turning to this clone: Its target antigen remains unknown. No base-level quality is on record; no much larger clone is a single base apart.

Some eleven placentae with a pathological diagnosis of high-grade villitis of unknown etiology were selected using the Amsterdam Criteria. Significantly higher gravidity and parity and more prior miscarriages were observed in mothers with villitis of unknown etiology than in the control and infectious villitis groups. Placentae were collected after delivery and underwent gross and histological evaluation before archival tissue selection. Five 10-micron scrolls were cut from each FFPE block, and DNA was isolated using the AllPrep DNA/RNA FFPE Tissue kit. NanoDrop was used to check DNA concentration and purity, and a Bioanalyzer was used to assess RNA quality. The immunoSEQ v4 bias-controlled multiplex PCR assay, performed blinded to group allocation, was used to amplify TCR-beta CDR3 regions from genomic DNA. To estimate nucleated cell and T cell quantities per sample, reference gene primers were included together with the TCR-beta primers. Sequencing of the libraries was performed on an Illumina MiSeq with a 100-cycle paired-end protocol. The source study handled its data this way. In the immunoSEQ Analyzer software, diversity and richness were calculated, with richness measured by iChao1 and clonality based on Pielou evenness and Shannon diversity on a 0-1 scale where a higher value means less diversity. CDR3 amino acid sequences together with V/J genes were queried against VDJdb for CMV, EBV and influenza A specificities, with confidence 3 and substitution 2 applied. The Morisita-Horn index was used to measure TCR-beta amino acid clonotype overlap among the villitis of unknown etiology, infectious villitis and control repertoires. The table was pulled from immuneACCESS by TCRdb, which kept in-frame rearrangements only. Such tables lose some clones; where checked, under half of the loss comes from unresolved V genes, and the rest has no known cause. The D gene and trimming were derived from the DNA, and the V and J assignments and clone size from that table. This sample holds roughly 810 clones; 70% to 90% were observed only once. The ten largest clones take up about 12% of the sample.

The chain links TRBV9 with TRBJ2-3, with a tentative D gene TRBD2 over 5 matching bases. The clonotype originates from a human patient with villitis of unknown etiology; the placental T cells may come from both mother and fetus. Sequenced material: placental tissue containing maternal and fetal cells. The CDR3 region reads CASSVTFSDSTDTQYF. The nucleotide sequence reads TGTGCCAGCAGCGTGACTTTTAGCGACAGCACAGATACGCAGTATTTT.